A selection of T cell receptor beta chains follows, all from one sample in a study of blood T cells in healthy people across ages. MiXCR, run by TCRdb on the 5' RACE reads, gives a single entry per CDR3 protein. The top ten hold around 13% of the sample, which has 650,000 to 1,000,000 distinct CDR3 sequences, 36% seen once. The sample taken for sequencing was blood. Receptors originate from a man between 18 and 29 years old in good health. CDR3s include the opening cysteine and the closing phenylalanine or tryptophan. The D gene is left open where the match is weak. A row's size may be missing; if present it is once, few, many or a size class.

v_call,clone_size,j_call,d_call,cdr3_aa,cdr3_nt
TRBV7-2,few,TRBJ1-2,TRBD1,CASSPDRVKDGYTF,TGTGCCAGCAGCCCGGACAGGGTAAAGGATGGCTACACCTTC
TRBV4-3,-,TRBJ1-4,-,CASSLRVREKLFF,TGCGCCAGCAGCCTCCGGGTCAGGGAAAAACTGTTTTTT
TRBV9,-,TRBJ1-4,-,CASSNRVSATNEKLFF,TGTGCCAGCAGTAACAGGGTTTCTGCAACTAATGAAAAACTGTTTTTT
TRBV15,-,TRBJ2-3,TRBD2,CATSRYSGSADTQYF,TGTGCCACCAGCAGGTATAGCGGGAGCGCAGATACGCAGTATTTT
TRBV12-3/TRBV12-4,few,TRBJ1-1,-,CASSLQGSTEAFF,TGTGCCAGCAGCCTACAGGGTAGCACTGAAGCTTTCTTT
TRBV28,-,TRBJ2-1,TRBD1,CASSSATGKVSYNEQFF,TGTGCCAGCAGTTCCGCGACAGGGAAAGTCTCCTACAATGAGCAGTTCTTC
TRBV2,few,TRBJ2-5,-,CAIQTDQETQYF,TGTGCCATCCAGACTGACCAAGAGACCCAGTACTTC
TRBV12-3/TRBV12-4,-,TRBJ1-5,-,CASSLRPAPQPQHF,TGTGCCAGCAGTTTAAGGCCGGCCCCTCAGCCCCAGCATTTT
TRBV7-2,-,TRBJ2-1,TRBD1,CASSFGTGQNEQFF,TGTGCCAGCAGCTTCGGGACAGGGCAGAATGAGCAGTTCTTC
TRBV11-2,-,TRBJ2-7,-,CASSPDSPLSYEQYF,TGTGCCAGCAGTCCGGACAGCCCCCTCTCCTACGAGCAGTACTTC
TRBV20-1,few,TRBJ2-7,-,CSASRDRLYEQYF,TGCAGTGCTAGCCGGGACCGACTCTACGAGCAGTACTTC
TRBV29-1,few,TRBJ2-6,TRBD1,CSVTGGPGANVLTF,TGCAGCGTTACAGGGGGCCCTGGGGCCAACGTCCTGACTTTC
TRBV9,many,TRBJ2-3,-,CASSVGSTDTQYF,TGTGCCAGCAGCGTAGGGAGCACAGATACGCAGTATTTT
TRBV20-1,-,TRBJ1-6,-,CSARLQDDSPLHF,TGCAGTGCTAGACTCCAGGACGATTCACCCCTCCACTTT
TRBV5-1,-,TRBJ2-3,TRBD1,CTSSEPAQRTGITDTQYF,TGCACCAGCAGCGAACCTGCACAACGGACAGGGATCACAGATACGCAGTATTTT
TRBV2,-,TRBJ1-2,TRBD1,CAGKGGADSGYTF,TGTGCCGGAAAAGGGGGCGCGGACTCTGGCTACACCTTC
TRBV20-1,-,TRBJ2-1,-,CSARDTKVAYNEQFF,TGCAGTGCTAGAGATACGAAGGTAGCCTACAATGAGCAGTTCTTC
TRBV10-3,-,TRBJ1-3,-,CAISESRNLYGQPAGNTIYF,TGTGCCATCAGTGAGTCTCGGAATCTTTATGGACAGCCCGCTGGAAACACCATATATTTT
TRBV5-5,many,TRBJ2-7,-,CASSLYGRTYEQYF,TGTGCCAGCAGCTTGTACGGCCGAACCTACGAGCAGTACTTC
TRBV12-3/TRBV12-4,few,TRBJ2-7,-,CASSRLGPYNEQYF,TGTGCCAGCAGCCGACTGGGCCCCTACAATGAGCAGTACTTC
TRBV7-2,once,TRBJ1-2,-,CACSHVWLYNYGYTF,TGTGCCTGCAGCCACGTGTGGCTTTACAACTATGGCTACACCTTC
TRBV7-2,few,TRBJ2-5,-,CASSFDRQLQYF,TGTGCCAGCAGCTTCGACCGACAGTTGCAGTACTTC
TRBV4-3,-,TRBJ2-5,-,CASSQDRLALSGETQYF,TGCGCCAGCAGCCAAGATAGGCTAGCCCTCTCGGGGGAGACCCAGTACTTC
TRBV7-3,few,TRBJ1-1,-,CASSLNGEAQAFF,TGTGCCAGCAGCTTAAACGGCGAAGCACAGGCTTTCTTT
TRBV5-7,many,TRBJ2-7,-,CASSLDLSGPLEQYF,TGTGCCAGCAGCCTCGACTTGTCAGGACCTCTCGAGCAGTACTTC
TRBV7-8,-,TRBJ2-5,-,CASSYAGDSQETQYF,TGTGCCAGCAGCTACGCAGGGGACTCACAAGAGACCCAGTACTTC
TRBV7-2,many,TRBJ2-1,-,CASRPADGYNEQFF,TGTGCCAGCAGGCCTGCTGACGGGTACAATGAGCAGTTCTTC
TRBV20-1,once,TRBJ1-4,-,CSAASDRGLNEKLFF,TGCAGTGCCGCCAGCGACCGGGGCCTTAATGAAAAACTGTTTTTT
TRBV2,-,TRBJ1-3,-,CASRPGTDGNTIYF,TGTGCCAGCAGGCCCGGGACGGATGGAAACACCATATATTTT
TRBV6-2/TRBV6-3,few,TRBJ1-6,-,CASSNFNSPLHF,TGTGCCAGCAGTAATTTTAATTCACCCCTCCACTTT
TRBV15,few,TRBJ2-7,-,CATSRDRGGGEQYF,TGTGCCACCAGCAGAGACAGGGGGGGAGGTGAGCAGTACTTC
TRBV10-3,few,TRBJ1-5,-,CAISESGSGPQHF,TGTGCCATCAGTGAGTCGGGTTCTGGGCCCCAGCATTTT
TRBV9,many,TRBJ2-3,TRBD1,CASSVGQGSADTQYF,TGTGCCAGCAGCGTCGGACAGGGGTCCGCAGATACGCAGTATTTT
TRBV7-9,-,TRBJ2-2,-,CASSLQAVGTGELFF,TGTGCCAGCAGCCTTCAGGCTGTTGGGACCGGGGAGCTGTTTTTT
TRBV5-5,few,TRBJ1-1,-,CASSWDMNTEAFF,TGTGCCAGCAGCTGGGATATGAACACTGAAGCTTTCTTT
TRBV20-1,-,TRBJ2-7,TRBD2,CGAIPFPSGGAGRETQYF,TGCGGTGCTATCCCCTTTCCTAGCGGGGGGGCCGGACGAGAGACTCAGTACTTC
TRBV18,-,TRBJ2-1,-,CASSPDFAGSYNEQFF,TGTGCCAGCTCACCAGATTTCGCGGGGAGCTACAATGAGCAGTTCTTC
TRBV7-6,once,TRBJ2-3,-,CASSFRSLGGLITDTQYF,TGTGCCAGCAGCTTTAGATCCTTGGGGGGGCTTATCACAGATACGCAGTATTTT
TRBV12-3/TRBV12-4,once,TRBJ2-3,-,CASSLEATDMQYF,TGTGCCAGCAGTTTAGAGGCAACAGATATGCAGTATTTT
TRBV7-3,-,TRBJ2-1,TRBD1,CASSSGTGVLFF,TGTGCCAGCAGCTCGGGGACAGGGGTTTTGTTCTTC
TRBV2,once,TRBJ1-6,-,CASNRIPRDGYNSPLHF,TGTGCCAGCAACAGAATACCAAGGGACGGATATAATTCACCCCTCCACTTT
TRBV12-3/TRBV12-4,-,TRBJ2-3,-,CASSFPLLGTDTQYF,TGTGCCAGCAGTTTCCCGCTTCTGGGCACAGATACGCAGTATTTT
TRBV5-1,-,TRBJ2-3,-,CASSLASADLYTDTQYF,TGCGCCAGCAGCTTGGCCTCCGCGGATTTATACACAGATACGCAGTATTTT
TRBV12-3/TRBV12-4,many,TRBJ2-5,-,CASRNSLGETQYF,TGTGCCAGCAGAAATTCCTTAGGGGAGACCCAGTACTTC
TRBV9,-,TRBJ2-7,-,CASSPLQGPYEQYF,TGTGCCAGCAGCCCCCTCCAGGGCCCCTACGAGCAGTACTTC
TRBV6-2/TRBV6-3,-,TRBJ2-1,-,CASSPSQGIDEQFF,TGTGCCAGCAGTCCCAGCCAGGGAATCGATGAGCAGTTCTTC
TRBV5-1,-,TRBJ2-1,TRBD1,CASSLQGARDNEQFF,TGCGCCAGCAGCTTACAGGGGGCGCGGGACAATGAGCAGTTCTTC
TRBV20-1,many,TRBJ2-3,TRBD2,CSAIAGTSDTQYF,TGCAGTGCTATAGCGGGGACATCAGATACGCAGTATTTT
TRBV7-2,few,TRBJ1-4,-,CASSPTAPTNEKLFF,TGTGCCAGCAGCCCAACAGCTCCAACTAATGAAAAACTGTTTTTT
TRBV3-1,-,TRBJ2-1,TRBD2,CASSPTSRGGYEQFF,TGTGCCAGCAGCCCGACTAGCCGGGGGGGCTATGAGCAGTTCTTC
TRBV10-3,-,TRBJ2-2,TRBD1,CVISESRDSRTGELFF,TGTGTCATCAGTGAGTCCCGGGACAGTCGCACCGGGGAGCTGTTTTTT
TRBV6-5,many,TRBJ2-7,TRBD1,CASTPGQGKYEQYF,TGTGCCAGCACACCGGGACAGGGAAAATACGAGCAGTACTTC
TRBV5-1,few,TRBJ2-3,-,CASTPLKVSTDTQYF,TGCGCCAGCACCCCTCTAAAAGTTAGCACAGATACGCAGTATTTT